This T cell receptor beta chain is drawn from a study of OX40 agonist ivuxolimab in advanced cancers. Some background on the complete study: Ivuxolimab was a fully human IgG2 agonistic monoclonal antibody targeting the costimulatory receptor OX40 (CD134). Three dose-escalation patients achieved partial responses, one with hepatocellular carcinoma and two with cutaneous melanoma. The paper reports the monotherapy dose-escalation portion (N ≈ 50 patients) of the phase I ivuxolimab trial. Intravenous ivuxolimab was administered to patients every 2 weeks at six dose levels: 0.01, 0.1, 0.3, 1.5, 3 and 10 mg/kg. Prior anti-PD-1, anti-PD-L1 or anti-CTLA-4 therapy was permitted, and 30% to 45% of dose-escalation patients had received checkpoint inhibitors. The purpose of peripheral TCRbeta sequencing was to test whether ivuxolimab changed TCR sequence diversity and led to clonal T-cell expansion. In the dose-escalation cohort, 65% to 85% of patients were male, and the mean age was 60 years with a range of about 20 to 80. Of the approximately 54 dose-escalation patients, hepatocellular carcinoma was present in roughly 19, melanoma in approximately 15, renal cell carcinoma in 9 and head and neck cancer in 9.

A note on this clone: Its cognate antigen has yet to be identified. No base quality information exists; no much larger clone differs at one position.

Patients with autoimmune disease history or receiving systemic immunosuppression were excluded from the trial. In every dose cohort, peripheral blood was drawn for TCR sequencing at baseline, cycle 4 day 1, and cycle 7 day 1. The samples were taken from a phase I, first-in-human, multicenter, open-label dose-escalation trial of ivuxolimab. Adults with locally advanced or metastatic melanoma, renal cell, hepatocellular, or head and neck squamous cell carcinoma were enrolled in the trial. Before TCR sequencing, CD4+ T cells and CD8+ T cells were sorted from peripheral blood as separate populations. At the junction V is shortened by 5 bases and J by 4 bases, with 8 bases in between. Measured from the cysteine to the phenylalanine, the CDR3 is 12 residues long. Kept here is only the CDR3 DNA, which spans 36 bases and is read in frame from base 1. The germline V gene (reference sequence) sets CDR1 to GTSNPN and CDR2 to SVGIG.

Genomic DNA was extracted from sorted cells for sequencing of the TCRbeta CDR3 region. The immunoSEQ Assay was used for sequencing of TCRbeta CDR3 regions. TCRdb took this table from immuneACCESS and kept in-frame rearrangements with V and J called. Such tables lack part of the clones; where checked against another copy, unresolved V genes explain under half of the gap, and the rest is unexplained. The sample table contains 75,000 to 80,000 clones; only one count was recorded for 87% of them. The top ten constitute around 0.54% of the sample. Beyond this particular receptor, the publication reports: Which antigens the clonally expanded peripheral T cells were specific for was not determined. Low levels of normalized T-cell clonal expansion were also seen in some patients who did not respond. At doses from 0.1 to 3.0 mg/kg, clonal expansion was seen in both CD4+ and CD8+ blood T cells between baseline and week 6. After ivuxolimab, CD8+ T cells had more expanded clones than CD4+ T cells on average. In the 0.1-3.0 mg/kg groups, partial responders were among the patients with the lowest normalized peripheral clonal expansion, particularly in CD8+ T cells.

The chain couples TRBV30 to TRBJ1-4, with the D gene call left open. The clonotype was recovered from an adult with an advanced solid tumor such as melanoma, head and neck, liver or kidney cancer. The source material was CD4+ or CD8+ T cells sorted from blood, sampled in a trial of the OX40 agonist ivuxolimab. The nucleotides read TGTGCCTGGCAGAAATTTAATGAAAAACTGTTTTTT. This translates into CAWQKFNEKLFF.